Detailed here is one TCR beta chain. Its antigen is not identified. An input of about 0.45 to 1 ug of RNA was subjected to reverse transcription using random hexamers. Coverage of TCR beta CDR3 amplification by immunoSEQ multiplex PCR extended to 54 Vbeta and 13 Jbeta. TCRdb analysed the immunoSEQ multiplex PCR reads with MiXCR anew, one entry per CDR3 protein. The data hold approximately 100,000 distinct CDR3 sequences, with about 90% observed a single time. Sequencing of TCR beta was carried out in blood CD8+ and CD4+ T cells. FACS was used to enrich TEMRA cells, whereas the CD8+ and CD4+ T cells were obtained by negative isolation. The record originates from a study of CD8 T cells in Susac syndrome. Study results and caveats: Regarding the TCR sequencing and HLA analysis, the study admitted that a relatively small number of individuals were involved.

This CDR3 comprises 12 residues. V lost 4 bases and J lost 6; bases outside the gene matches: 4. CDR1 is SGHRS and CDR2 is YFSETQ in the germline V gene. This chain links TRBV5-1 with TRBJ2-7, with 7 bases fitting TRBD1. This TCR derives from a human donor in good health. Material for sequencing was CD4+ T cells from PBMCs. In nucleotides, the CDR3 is TGCGCCAGCAGCCCCGCAGGGGGCGAGCAGTACTTC. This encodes CASSPAGGEQYF.